This record concerns one TCR beta chain sequence. CDR3 length: 12 residues. Trimming shortened V by 3 bases and J by 8 bases, and 10 bases separated the two germline ends. The V gene's germline CDR1 is SGHTA and CDR2 FQGNSA. This specimen belongs to a study of shared clonotypes between healthy human individuals. The overall study: The cohort comprised a couple of women and a few men. Their ages spanned 18 to 49 years. Used for every donor were three CD4 naive, three CD4 memory, two CD8 naive and one CD8 memory plate.

Donors, without exception, were Caucasian adults residing in Nashville, Tennessee. In the source study's methods: Filtering of immunoSEQ junctional sequences could not match full-length read filtering. Profiled with immunoSEQ multiplex PCR; TCRdb holds only in-frame clones, not every one. The V and J calls and clone size were taken over from that table, and D and trimming were inferred from the DNA. The sample lists approximately 2.4 million clones; more than 90% were seen once. The chain is built from TRBV7-2 and TRBJ1-2, with D uncertain. This TCR came from a man aged 18 to 29 in good health. The specimen sequenced was naive CD4+ T cells sorted from blood. The subset was: CD45RA+ positively selected. DNA for the CDR3: TGTGCCAGCAGCTTTTTGAAGGAAGGCTACACCTTC. This gives the protein CASSFLKEGYTF.